This T cell receptor beta chain was identified in a study of glioma-infiltrating T cells after dendritic cell vaccination. The trim removed 6 bases at V and 6 bases at J, leaving 4 bases unmatched. CDR1 and CDR2 (germline): WNHNN, SYGVQD (reference sequence). There are 14 residues in the CDR3. Some clones are missing from TCRdb's copy, which holds only in-frame ones; the method was immunoSEQ multiplex PCR. This table holds 99,000 or so clones, around 89% found once. Time point given: after dendritic cell vaccination, including at tumor progression/relapse. Blood PBMC samples: pre-vaccination, two weeks post third vaccination, and at tumor progression.

The chain has TRBV10-1 and TRBJ2-1, with 11 bases matching TRBD1. The sequencing used blood, collected after dendritic cell vaccination. The clonotype originates from a human donor with glioblastoma. The CDR3 sequence: CASRPGTGGNEQFF. CDR3 bases: TGCGCCAGCAGGCCCGGGACAGGGGGCAATGAGCAGTTCTTC.